Presented here are 28 T cell receptor beta chains from one specimen sequenced in a study of cytomegalovirus exposure and HLA in healthy donors. The primer mix had 60 Vbeta and 13 Jbeta primers. TCRdb keeps only in-frame clones here, not all; method: immunoSEQ multiplex PCR. The table shows 100,000 to 150,000 clones, with 80% occurring only once. The sequencing sample was made of PBMCs. These receptors were obtained from a male donor in good health and CMV-seronegative.

The chain joins TRBV10-1 to TRBJ2-2; no clear D gene. V lost 6 bases, J lost 1 base, and 12 bases lay in between. The CDR3 contains 15 residues. CDR1 and CDR2 (germline): WNHNN, SYGVQD (reference sequence). CDR3 nucleotides: TGCGCCAGCAGGCCAGATAACAGGAACACCGGGGAGCTGTTTTTT. Its translation is CASRPDNRNTGELFF.

The V gene is TRBV5-1, the J gene TRBJ2-2, with D possibly matching TRBD1 (6 bases). Germline V CDR1 and CDR2: SGHRS, YFSETQ. The ends were cut back, 7 bases at V and 2 bases at J, with 15 bases in the middle. The CDR3 length is 15 residues. The CDR3 coding sequence is TGCGCCAGCGCCATGGGGACATCCAACACCGGGGAGCTGTTTTTT. Amino acid sequence: CASAMGTSNTGELFF.

The chain joins TRBV5-4 to TRBJ2-2, with D possibly being TRBD2 (6 bases). V lost 5 bases to trimming and J lost 1 base, with 15 bases between them. Germline values: CDR1 SGHNT, CDR2 YYREEE (reference sequence). The CDR3 is 16 amino acids. CDR3 DNA sequence: TGTGCCAGCAGTCCGGGAGAGACCCAGAACACCGGGGAGCTGTTTTTT. Amino acid sequence: CASSPGETQNTGELFF.

V is TRBV7-2 and J is TRBJ2-5; D is perhaps TRBD1 (5 bases). The CDR3 is 14 residues long. The germline CDR1 and CDR2 sequences are SGHTA and FQGNSA. The V gene lost 2 bases and the J gene lost 5 bases, with 12 bases spanning the gap. The CDR3 bases are TGTGCCAGCAGCTTAAGGGGATCGACGGAGACCCAGTACTTC. Translating it yields CASSLRGSTETQYF.

This chain links TRBV7-9 with TRBJ1-3; TRBD1 might be the D (5 bases). V lost 3 bases, J lost 7 bases, and 19 bases lay in between. The CDR3 extends over 16 amino acids. CDR1 and CDR2 (germline): SEHNR, FQNEAQ (reference sequence). The CDR3 loop is CASSFRDWDPQNTIYF. CDR3 in DNA: TGTGCCAGCAGCTTCCGGGACTGGGATCCCCAGAACACCATATATTTT.

The rearrangement links TRBV5-4 to TRBJ2-5, with a possible D match to TRBD2 (6 bases). The CDR3 extends over 15 amino acids. V lost 5 bases, J lost 2 bases, and 16 bases lay in between. CDR1 is SGHNT and CDR2 is YYREEE in the germline V gene (reference sequence). The CDR3 DNA follows: TGTGCCAGCAGTGGGGGAGGAAGGACTCAAGAGACCCAGTACTTC. As protein: CASSGGGRTQETQYF.

V gene TRBV28 combines with J gene TRBJ2-1; TRBD2 agrees at 7 bases. Germline CDR1 is MDHEN and CDR2 is SYDVKM. V lost 6 bases to trimming and J lost 7 bases; unmatched junction nucleotides: 3. This CDR3 has 12 amino acids. The CDR3 nucleotides read TGTGCCAGCAGCACGGGGGGAAATGAGCAGTTCTTC. It yields the protein CASSTGGNEQFF.

The chain joins TRBV11-2 to TRBJ2-1; D gene ambiguous. The CDR3 extends over 10 amino acids. Germline lookup yields CDR1 SGHAT and CDR2 FQNNGV. Trimming took 4 bases from V and 7 from J, leaving 2 bases between them. In DNA form, the CDR3 reads TGTGCCAGCAGCTCTAATGAGCAGTTCTTC. It is translated as CASSSNEQFF. Supplemented by reference TRBV11-2 and TRBJ2-1, the full variable domain reads EAGVAQSPRYKIIEKRQSVAFWCNPISGHATLYWYQQILGQGPKLLIQFQNNGVVDDSQLPKDRFSAERLKGVDSTLKIQPAKLEDSAVYLCASSSNEQFFGPGTRLTVL.

The chain uses TRBV6-5 and TRBJ1-2, with D maybe TRBD1 (5 bases). V lost 2 bases and J 4 bases, leaving 8 bases between the germline ends. The germline V gene encodes CDR1 MNHEY and CDR2 SVGAGI. This CDR3 spans 13 amino acids. DNA of the CDR3: TGTGCCAGCAGTTACAGGGGCTTCTATGGCTACACCTTC. Encoded protein: CASSYRGFYGYTF.

The chain combines TRBV5-1 with TRBJ2-2; D gene unclear. Trimming removed 5 bases at V and 4 bases at J, with 9 bases between. Looked up from germline, CDR1 is SGHRS and CDR2 is YFSETQ. The length of the CDR3 is 13 residues. CDR3 protein: CASRTDATGELFF. As DNA, the CDR3 is TGCGCCAGCAGAACAGATGCCACCGGGGAGCTGTTTTTT.

This clone has a single count. The rearrangement joins TRBV27 to TRBJ2-7; the match to TRBD1 covers 9 bases. The CDR3 sequence is 14 residues long. The ends lost 5 bases at V and 2 bases at J; junction bases unmatched: 4. The germline V gene encodes CDR1 MNHEY and CDR2 SMNVEV (reference sequence). CDR3 sequence (DNA): TGTGCCAGCAGTGCGGGACAGGGAGCCTACGAGCAGTACTTC. Amino acid sequence: CASSAGQGAYEQYF.

The V call is TRBV15, the J call TRBJ2-1; 9 positions match TRBD1. Germline CDR1 is LNHNV and CDR2 is YYDKDF (reference sequence). Trimming cost V 0 bases and J 10 bases; bases outside gene matches: 19. CDR3 size: 19 residues. The DNA of the CDR3 is TGTGCCACCAGCAGAGATCTGGGGTCTGGGACAGGGTGGGTCGGGGAGCAGTTCTTC. Translation gives CATSRDLGSGTGWVGEQFF.

The V gene is TRBV2, the J gene TRBJ2-1; D not certain. The CDR3 is 13 amino acids. V was trimmed by 7 bases and J by 8 bases, leaving 15 bases between them. The germline CDR1 and CDR2 sequences are SNHLY and FYNNEI. CDR3 residues: CASKATGRDEQFF. The CDR3 nucleotides read TGTGCCAGCAAGGCAACTGGTCGGGATGAGCAGTTCTTC.

In its sample, this clone was seen a few times. This rearrangement joins TRBV6-1 to TRBJ1-1, with D tentatively TRBD1 (5 bases). CDR3 length: 16 amino acids. Germline V CDR1 and CDR2: MNHNS, SASEGT. Trimming took 1 base from V and 0 from J, leaving 12 bases between them. CDR3 region: CASSEGGHKMNTEAFF. In DNA form, the CDR3 reads TGTGCCAGCAGTGAAGGTGGACACAAGATGAACACTGAAGCTTTCTTT.

V and J are TRBV4-2 and TRBJ2-3, with 7 bases that match TRBD2. This CDR3 contains 15 residues. J gave up 1 base and V 2 bases, and 3 bases lay outside the gene matches. Germline assignment: CDR1 LGHNA and CDR2 YNFKEQ. This chain's CDR3 is CASSQRTSGTDTQYF. The CDR3 region has the DNA TGTGCCAGCAGCCAACGAACTAGCGGCACAGATACGCAGTATTTT.

The V and J genes are TRBV5-4 and TRBJ2-3, with 10 bases identical to TRBD2. V lost 3 bases, J lost 2 bases, and 6 bases stayed unmatched. Germline CDR1 is SGHNT and CDR2 is YYREEE (reference sequence). There are 16 residues in the CDR3. CDR3 DNA: TGTGCCAGCAGCTCCCGGACTAGCGGATACACAGATACGCAGTATTTT. This sequence encodes CASSSRTSGYTDTQYF.

This chain connects TRBV28 to TRBJ2-6, with a possible D match to TRBD2 (6 bases). Trimming removed 3 bases from V and 3 bases from J, with 9 bases in between. Germline loops: CDR1 MDHEN, CDR2 SYDVKM. CDR3 length: 15 residues. The CDR3: CASSFGGSGANVLTF. The DNA for the CDR3 is TGTGCCAGCAGTTTCGGGGGAAGTGGGGCCAACGTCCTGACTTTC. The variable domain in full, with the rest retrieved from reference TRBV28 and TRBJ2-6, is DVKVTQSSRYLVKRTGEKVFLECVQDMDHENMFWYRQDPGLGLRLIYFSYDVKMKEKGDIPEGYSVSREKKERFSLILESASTNQTSMYLCASSFGGSGANVLTFGAGSRLTVL.

The chain couples TRBV25-1 to TRBJ2-7; D perhaps matches TRBD1 (6 bases). From germline, CDR1 is MGHDK and CDR2 SYGVNS. There are 13 residues in the CDR3. Trimming left V 3 bases short and J 7 bases short, with 13 bases between. CDR3 nucleotides: TGTGCCAGCAGTGAGAGACAGGCTCGGGAGCAGTACTTC. Its protein product is CASSERQAREQYF.

The genes are TRBV7-7 and TRBJ2-1, with D perhaps matching TRBD2 (5 bases). The V end was cut by 2 bases, the J end by 6 bases, with 11 bases between. Per the germline V gene, CDR1 is SSHAT and CDR2 is FNYEAQ (reference sequence). This CDR3 contains 14 residues. The CDR3 sequence: CASSLYAEGNEQFF. As DNA, the CDR3 is TGTGCCAGCAGCTTATACGCCGAGGGCAATGAGCAGTTCTTC. Full variable domain (missing parts from reference TRBV7-7 and TRBJ2-1): GAGVSQSPRYKVTKRGQDVTLRCDPISSHATLYWYQQALGQGPEFLTYFNYEAQPDKSGLPSDRFSAERPEGSISTLTIQRTEQRDSAMYRCASSLYAEGNEQFFGPGTRLTVL.

This chain connects TRBV5-4 to TRBJ2-5; no clear D. The CDR3 is 13 residues long. CDR1 and CDR2 from the germline V gene are SGHNT and YYREEE (reference sequence). V was pared by 0 bases and J by 3 bases, with 6 bases between. The CDR3 sequence is CASSLVFKETQYF. CDR3 bases: TGTGCCAGCAGCTTGGTTTTCAAAGAGACCCAGTACTTC. Combining the CDR3 with reference TRBV5-4 and TRBJ2-5 gives the whole variable domain ETGVTQSPTHLIKTRGQQVTLRCSSQSGHNTVSWYQQALGQGPQFIFQYYREEENGRGNFPPRFSGLQFPNYSSELNVNALELDDSALYLCASSLVFKETQYFGPGTRLLVL.

The chain recombines TRBV28 with TRBJ1-3; 11 bases are a match to TRBD1. The germline gives CDR1 MDHEN, CDR2 SYDVKM. V gave up 3 bases and J gave up 0 bases; unmatched junction bases: 7. The CDR3 loop spans 18 amino acids. The CDR3: CASSFIWTGGLSGNTIYF. In DNA form, the CDR3 reads TGTGCCAGCAGTTTTATTTGGACAGGGGGCCTCTCTGGAAACACCATATATTTT. Full variable domain (outside the CDR3, taken from reference TRBV28 and TRBJ1-3): DVKVTQSSRYLVKRTGEKVFLECVQDMDHENMFWYRQDPGLGLRLIYFSYDVKMKEKGDIPEGYSVSREKKERFSLILESASTNQTSMYLCASSFIWTGGLSGNTIYFGEGSWLTVV.

J is TRBJ2-3 and V is TRBV2; TRBD1 might be the D (6 bases). The CDR3 loop spans 14 amino acids. With 11 bases removed from V and 0 bases from J, the gap between germline ends came to 15 bases. Germline V gives CDR1 SNHLY, CDR2 FYNNEI. For the CDR3, the DNA is TGTGCCGGAAGAGGGGGTTATAGCACAGATACGCAGTATTTT. It codes for CAGRGGYSTDTQYF.

This CDR3 is CASSPTGWLEQYF. The CDR3 DNA reads TGTGCCAGCAGTCCCACAGGGTGGCTCGAGCAGTACTTC. The chain combines TRBV14 with TRBJ2-7; tentative D call: TRBD1 (6 bases). The length of the CDR3 is 13 residues. Trimming shortened V by 6 bases and J by 6 bases, and 15 bases separated the two germline ends. From germline, CDR1 is SGHDN and CDR2 FVKESK.

The count of this clone is one. V is TRBV5-8 and J is TRBJ2-2; D perhaps matches TRBD2 (5 bases). Germline V lookup: CDR1 SGHTS, CDR2 YDEGEE. This CDR3 comprises 19 residues. Trimming left V 0 bases short and J 7 bases short, with 25 bases between. The CDR3 loop is CASSLVWGLNHPGNGELFF. The CDR3, as DNA: TGTGCCAGCAGCTTGGTGTGGGGTCTCAACCACCCCGGGAACGGGGAGCTGTTTTTT.

The chain couples TRBV9 to TRBJ2-5; 7 nucleotides agree with TRBD1. The J call may not be correct, given that the DNA end is closer to TRBJ2-7. This CDR3 is built from 15 residues. From germline, CDR1 is SGDLS and CDR2 YYNGEE. The CDR3, as DNA: TGTGCCAGCAGCGTAGGGACAGGAGTTACCTACGAGCAGTACTTC. Protein product: CASSVGTGVTYEQYF.

The rearrangement links TRBV27 to TRBJ2-5; D might be TRBD2 (6 bases). The CDR3 runs to 11 residues. Deletions cut 3 bases from V and 7 bases from J, with 6 bases between. Germline V lookup: CDR1 MNHEY, CDR2 SMNVEV (reference sequence). The CDR3 nucleotides read TGTGCCAGCAGTTTGGGGGGGACCCAGTACTTC. Its translation is CASSLGGTQYF.

The chain couples TRBV6-1 to TRBJ1-2; TRBD1 aligns across 7 bases. CDR1 MNHNS and CDR2 SASEGT come from the germline V gene. CDR3 size: 14 residues. With 7 bases clipped from V and 2 bases from J, the junction kept 7 bases outside the gene matches. CDR3 in DNA: TGTGCCAGCACCCCGTCGACAGGGAACTATGGCTACACCTTC. This translates into CASTPSTGNYGYTF.

V gene TRBV7-9 combines with J gene TRBJ2-5; D unresolved. Germline V CDR1 and CDR2: SEHNR, FQNEAQ (reference sequence). The CDR3 runs 15 residues. V was trimmed by 5 bases and J by 1 base, leaving 14 bases between them. The CDR3 nucleotides are TGTGCCAGCAGCCCTCGGTCGGGTGCCCAAGAGACCCAGTACTTC. It codes for CASSPRSGAQETQYF.